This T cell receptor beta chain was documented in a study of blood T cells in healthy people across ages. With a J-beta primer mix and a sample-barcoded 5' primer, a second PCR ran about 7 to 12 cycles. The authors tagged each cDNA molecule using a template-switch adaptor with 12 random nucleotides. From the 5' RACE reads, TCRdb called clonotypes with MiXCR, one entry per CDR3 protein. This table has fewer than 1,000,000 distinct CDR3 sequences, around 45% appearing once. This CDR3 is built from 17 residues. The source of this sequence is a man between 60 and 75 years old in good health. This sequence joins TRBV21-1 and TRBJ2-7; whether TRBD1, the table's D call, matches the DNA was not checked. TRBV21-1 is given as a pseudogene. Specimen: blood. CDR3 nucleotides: TGTGCCAGCAGCAAAGTTAGGTCCCGGGACCGGGCCTACGAGCAGTACTTC. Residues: CASSKVRSRDRAYEQYF.